A single sample gave rise to the 10 T cell receptor beta chains below, sequenced in a study of T cells in localized non-small cell lung cancer. The assay was immunoSEQ multiplex PCR, and TCRdb's table has in-frame clones only and misses some. The data show some 33,000 clones, with roughly nine tenths seen just once and around 6% held by the top ten. The specimen was PBMCs, collected before any cancer treatment. Every receptor here comes from a man aged 35-69 years with stage II lung adenocarcinoma.

V is TRBV5-1 and J is TRBJ2-3; TRBD1 matches at 8 bases. Germline CDR1 SGHRS, CDR2 YFSETQ. This CDR3 is 16 amino acids long. The trim removed 4 bases at V and 2 bases at J, leaving 9 bases unmatched. This CDR3 is CASSVNRDRLTDTQYF. For the CDR3, the DNA is TGCGCCAGCAGCGTTAACCGGGACAGGCTCACAGATACGCAGTATTTT.

CDR3: CASSRSGQGNTEAFF. In DNA form, the CDR3 reads TGCGCCAGCAGCCGCTCGGGACAGGGGAACACTGAAGCTTTCTTT. V usage is TRBV4-1 and J usage is TRBJ1-1, with TRBD1 identical over 9 bases. The CDR3 totals 15 residues. V was pared by 4 bases and J by 1 base, with 4 bases of the junction left unmatched. CDR1 and CDR2 (germline): MGHRA, YSYEKL.

The chain links TRBV28 to TRBJ1-1; D not resolved. The CDR3 loop spans 11 amino acids. V was trimmed by 5 bases and J by 5 bases, leaving 6 bases between them. The germline gives CDR1 MDHEN, CDR2 SYDVKM. The CDR3 region is CASSGRTEAFF. The CDR3 nucleotides are TGTGCCAGCAGTGGCCGGACTGAAGCTTTCTTT.

This chain joins TRBV6-6 and TRBJ1-5; no reliable D call. The CDR3 covers 14 residues. V was cut by 5 bases and J by 6 bases, with 14 bases left in between. Germline CDR1 reads MNHNY; CDR2 reads SVGAGI (reference sequence). This CDR3 reads CASSKGLSGQPQHF. CDR3 DNA: TGTGCCAGCAGTAAAGGACTAAGTGGTCAGCCCCAGCATTTT.

The chain carries TRBV10-3 and TRBJ2-7; 9 nucleotides agree with TRBD1. The CDR3 is 14 residues long. The germline CDR1 and CDR2 sequences are ENHRY and SYGVKD. J gave up 2 bases and V 4 bases, and 3 bases lay outside the gene matches. CDR3 loop: CAISGRDRAYEQYF. CDR3 sequence (DNA): TGTGCCATCAGTGGCCGGGACAGGGCCTACGAGCAGTACTTC.

This chain joins TRBV6-1 and TRBJ2-2; D gene unclear. Germline values: CDR1 MNHNS, CDR2 SASEGT. V lost 2 bases, J lost 5 bases, and 12 bases lay in between. The CDR3 runs to 15 residues. The DNA for the CDR3 is TGTGCCAGCAGTGAATTGGCCCCAGAAACCGGGGAGCTGTTTTTT. Its translation: CASSELAPETGELFF.

This chain links TRBV7-8 with TRBJ1-2, with a tentative D call TRBD1 (5 bases). V gave up 6 bases and J gave up 4 bases, with 15 bases separating them. CDR1 SGHVS and CDR2 FQNEAQ come from the germline V gene. The CDR3 runs 14 residues. The DNA for the CDR3 is TGTGCCAGCAGTGTCGGGGGAAGCGGCTATGGCTACACCTTC. Protein product: CASSVGGSGYGYTF.

This sequence joins TRBV19 and TRBJ2-1, with 7 bases identical to TRBD1. Germline CDR1 and CDR2: LNHDA and SQIVND (reference sequence). The CDR3 has 13 residues. J lost 11 bases, V lost 6 bases, and 10 bases had no gene match. In nucleotides, the CDR3 is TGTGCCAGTAGCGACACAGGGGTCATAAAGCAGTTCTTC. Its protein product is CASSDTGVIKQFF.

This clone was counted between two and nine times. The DNA for the CDR3 is TGTGCCAGCAGCGCCGGGGACGGCTTCACTGAAGCTTTCTTT. Encoded protein: CASSAGDGFTEAFF. J is TRBJ1-1 and V is TRBV9; tentative D call: TRBD1 (5 bases). Germline V gene data show CDR1 as SGDLS and CDR2 as YYNGEE. Trimming pared 3 bases from V and 4 bases from J, leaving 13 bases between. The CDR3 consists of 14 residues. Filled out from reference TRBV9 and TRBJ1-1, the complete variable domain reads DSGVTQTPKHLITATGQRVTLRCSPRSGDLSVYWYQQSLDQGLQFLIQYYNGEERAKGNILERFSAQQFPDLHSELNLSSLELGDSALYFCASSAGDGFTEAFFGQGTRLTVV.

This clone was found once. The chain has TRBV5-6 and TRBJ2-1, with 8 bases aligning to TRBD2. The germline gives CDR1 SGHDT, CDR2 YYEEEE. V was pared by 0 bases and J by 0 bases, with 11 bases of the junction left unmatched. This CDR3 is built from 19 residues. CDR3 region: CASSLDYSIAGSSYNEQFF. For the CDR3, the DNA is TGTGCCAGCAGCTTGGACTACTCGATAGCGGGAAGCTCCTACAATGAGCAGTTCTTC.